Here is one T cell receptor (beta chain) with its context. The sample comes from a study of blood T cell repertoires in COVID-19. The wider study: COVID-19 samples, acute and convalescent, were from the United States, Italy and Spain.

The CDR3 is 15 amino acids. The V end was cut by 0 bases, the J end by 8 bases, with 17 bases between. From germline, CDR1 is SGHNT and CDR2 YYREEE (reference sequence). The table came from immunoSEQ multiplex PCR; TCRdb's copy has only in-frame clones and leaves some out. Of about 130,000 clones listed, 75% to 90% are singletons. This receptor was obtained from a human donor in a cohort sampled during active COVID-19. This chain joins TRBV5-4 and TRBJ1-1; D is perhaps TRBD1 (5 bases). The sequenced material came from peripheral blood. The CDR3 DNA reads as TGTGCCAGCAGCTTGGTTGACCGGCAGGGTAGAGAAGCTTTCTTT. As protein: CASSLVDRQGREAFF.